A single sample gave rise to the 29 T cell receptor beta chains below, sequenced in a study of blood T cell repertoires in COVID-19. Only in-frame clones appear in the TCRdb table, and some are missing; sequencing was by immunoSEQ multiplex PCR. The table includes 130,000 to 150,000 clones, just under 80% detected once. What was sequenced was peripheral blood. The receptors come from a woman in her sixties or seventies with acute or convalescent COVID-19.

This clone was counted once. The CDR3 loop reads CASSFRLNTEAFF. CDR3 nucleotide sequence: TGTGCCAGCAGTTTTCGTTTGAACACTGAAGCTTTCTTT. The J gene is TRBJ1-1, the V gene TRBV27; D gene unclear. Germline CDR1 MNHEY, CDR2 SMNVEV (reference sequence). The CDR3 consists of 13 residues. V shed 3 bases and J shed 0 bases, with 5 bases lying between them.

The chain employs TRBV19 and TRBJ1-5; TRBD1 matches 9 bases. The CDR3 has 15 amino acids. V shed 6 bases, J shed 7 bases, and the junction held 10 bases outside the gene matches. Germline CDR1 and CDR2: LNHDA and SQIVND (reference sequence). The CDR3: CASRPGQGIRQPQHF. The CDR3 coding sequence is TGTGCCAGTAGACCGGGACAGGGAATAAGACAGCCCCAGCATTTT.

V gene TRBV6-5 combines with J gene TRBJ1-1, with D uncertain. Germline loops: CDR1 MNHEY, CDR2 SVGAGI. V was trimmed by 2 bases and J by 2 bases, leaving 6 bases between them. The CDR3 is made up of 13 amino acids. As DNA, the CDR3 is TGTGCCAGCAGTTACCTCCCCAACACTGAAGCTTTCTTT. It encodes CASSYLPNTEAFF.

The rearrangement links TRBV30 to TRBJ2-5; 8 bases align to TRBD2. Germline CDR1 is GTSNPN and CDR2 is SVGIG (reference sequence). The junction had 2 bases not matched to a gene; V was cut back by 5 bases and J by 0 bases. The CDR3 consists of 13 residues. The DNA for the CDR3 is TGTGCCTGGGCTAGCGGGCACCAAGAGACCCAGTACTTC. It encodes CAWASGHQETQYF.

The chain combines TRBV19 with TRBJ2-7; 10 positions match TRBD1. The germline gives CDR1 LNHDA, CDR2 SQIVND (reference sequence). The CDR3 sequence is 14 residues long. V trimming: 6 bases; J trimming: 2 bases; junction bases outside the gene matches: 4. This chain's CDR3 is CASSLGQGAYEQYF. DNA of the CDR3: TGTGCCAGTAGCCTCGGACAGGGGGCCTACGAGCAGTACTTC.

This clone was picked up a small number of times. The CDR3 protein is CASTPRLASTGELFF. The DNA for the CDR3 is TGTGCCAGCACTCCCCGACTAGCTAGCACCGGGGAGCTGTTTTTT. The V gene is TRBV6-5, the J gene TRBJ2-2; 7 bases are a match to TRBD2. Losses at the gene ends were 7 bases for V and 4 bases for J; bases not matched to a gene: 9. The CDR3 is 15 residues long. Germline lookup yields CDR1 MNHEY and CDR2 SVGAGI.

This chain joins TRBV25-1 and TRBJ2-1; perhaps TRBD1 as D (5 bases). CDR3 length: 15 amino acids. Per germline, CDR1 MGHDK and CDR2 SYGVNS. Trimming left V 3 bases short and J 0 bases short, with 9 bases between. Here the CDR3 reads CASSDFDSSYNEQFF. In nucleotides, the CDR3 is TGTGCCAGCAGTGATTTTGACAGCTCCTACAATGAGCAGTTCTTC.

The V and J genes are TRBV10-3 and TRBJ2-3; D is ambiguous. Between the trimmed V and J ends, which lost 0 bases and 2 bases, there was a span of 9 bases. The CDR3 is 15 residues long. Germline CDR1 and CDR2: ENHRY and SYGVKD. DNA of the CDR3: TGTGCCATCAGTGAGTCGAACATAAACACAGATACGCAGTATTTT. It is translated as CAISESNINTDTQYF.

The chain combines TRBV5-6 with TRBJ2-1; maybe TRBD1 (5 bases). The CDR3 contains 17 residues. Germline V gene data show CDR1 as SGHDT and CDR2 as YYEEEE. Trimming took 2 bases from V and 5 from J, leaving 20 bases between them. CDR3 protein: CASSFGSWAGSHNEQFF. Here the CDR3 DNA reads TGTGCCAGCAGCTTTGGTTCATGGGCAGGGTCCCACAATGAGCAGTTCTTC.

The J gene is TRBJ1-1, the V gene TRBV28, with 8 bases identical to TRBD1. The germline gives CDR1 MDHEN, CDR2 SYDVKM. With 5 bases clipped from V and 4 bases from J, the junction kept 6 bases outside the gene matches. The CDR3 covers 14 residues. The DNA for the CDR3 is TGTGCCAGCAGTGGAACAGGGGGTCTCACTGAAGCTTTCTTT. Translation gives CASSGTGGLTEAFF.

This clone appeared a single time. CDR3 sequence reads: CSASRGLAGDVGKNIQYF. The CDR3, as DNA: TGCAGTGCTAGTCGGGGACTAGCGGGAGATGTAGGCAAAAACATTCAGTACTTC. The rearrangement links TRBV20-1 to TRBJ2-4, with 14 bases matching TRBD2. After removal of 3 bases from V and 3 bases from J, the junction contained 10 bases not matched to a gene. The length of the CDR3 is 18 residues. Looked up from germline, CDR1 is DFQATT and CDR2 is SNEGSKA (reference sequence).

This chain joins TRBV5-1 and TRBJ2-5; TRBD1 is a possible D gene (5 bases). Germline CDR1 is SGHRS and CDR2 is YFSETQ. The V and J ends lost 0 bases and 0 bases respectively, with 6 bases between them. The CDR3 runs 14 residues. The CDR3 region has the DNA TGCGCCAGCAGCTTGGGACAGTACCAAGAGACCCAGTACTTC. Translated: CASSLGQYQETQYF.

V is TRBV6-5 and J is TRBJ2-7, with D tentatively TRBD1 (5 bases). V gave up 6 bases and J gave up 3 bases, with 15 bases separating them. Germline V CDR1 and CDR2: MNHEY, SVGAGI. CDR3 length: 14 amino acids. The DNA of the CDR3 is TGTGCCAGCAGCTGGTCCGACAGCGACTACGAGCAGTACTTC. Translated, it gives CASSWSDSDYEQYF.

This clone was seen once. The chain carries TRBV7-3 and TRBJ2-7; D unresolved. The V gene lost 3 bases and the J gene lost 3 bases, with 9 bases spanning the gap. From germline, CDR1 is SGHTA and CDR2 FQGTGA. The CDR3 has 13 residues. CDR3: CASSFGSGYEQYF. In DNA form, the CDR3 reads TGTGCCAGCAGCTTTGGATCGGGCTACGAGCAGTACTTC.

V and J are TRBV6-5 and TRBJ2-7; 10 bases fit TRBD2. This CDR3 spans 13 amino acids. The germline gives CDR1 MNHEY, CDR2 SVGAGI. V shed 8 bases, J shed 12 bases, and the junction held 13 bases outside the gene matches. The CDR3 here is CASSMGASGSMYF. CDR3 in DNA: TGTGCCAGCTCAATGGGGGCTAGCGGGAGTATGTACTTC.

V gene TRBV11-3 combines with J gene TRBJ2-2; D gene unclear. Trimming removed 0 bases from V and 7 bases from J, with 6 bases in between. The CDR3 covers 13 residues. Germline loops: CDR1 SGHNT, CDR2 YENEEA. CDR3 sequence reads: CASSLDGSGELFF. In DNA form, the CDR3 reads TGTGCCAGCAGCTTAGATGGCAGCGGGGAGCTGTTTTTT.

The J gene is TRBJ2-5, the V gene TRBV28, with D possibly matching TRBD1 (5 bases). V was cut by 6 bases and J by 0 bases, with 11 bases left in between. Germline CDR1 is MDHEN and CDR2 is SYDVKM. This CDR3 has 14 amino acids. The CDR3 DNA is TGTGCCAGCAGCGAATCAGGGTACCAAGAGACCCAGTACTTC. Translating gives CASSESGYQETQYF.

DNA of the CDR3: TGTGCCAGCAGTAAGGCGGCTGTGAATCAGCCCCAGCATTTT. Translating gives CASSKAAVNQPQHF. The V and J genes are TRBV6-5 and TRBJ1-5; the D is unclear. CDR1 MNHEY and CDR2 SVGAGI come from the germline V gene. V was clipped by 5 bases and J by 4 bases, with 12 bases between them. This CDR3 comprises 14 residues.

This chain connects TRBV7-8 to TRBJ2-5, with TRBD2 identical over 9 bases. This CDR3 is 17 amino acids long. J lost 2 bases, V lost 1 base, and 8 bases had no gene match. The germline V gene encodes CDR1 SGHVS and CDR2 FQNEAQ. Written as DNA, the CDR3 is TGTGCCAGCAGCTTAGTTGATGTGACTAGCGGACAAGAGACCCAGTACTTC. It is translated as CASSLVDVTSGQETQYF.

A remark on this clone: At one end, the junction sequence differs from germline, possibly due to a read error. The V call is TRBV4-1, the J call TRBJ2-7; 9 nucleotides agree with TRBD1. CDR1 is MGHRA and CDR2 is YSYEKL in the germline V gene. This CDR3 region has 15 residues. The CDR3 here is CATSRLQGAAYEQYF. Here the CDR3 DNA reads TGCGCCACCAGCCGACTACAGGGGGCTGCCTACGAGCAGTACTTC.

This clone was seen a single time. The chain uses TRBV6-6 and TRBJ1-2; TRBD1 might be the D (6 bases). The CDR3 covers 12 residues. Germline loops: CDR1 MNHNY, CDR2 SVGAGI (reference sequence). V shed 10 bases and J shed 4 bases, with 13 bases lying between them. This CDR3 is CAIPGTLYGYTF. For the CDR3, the DNA is TGTGCCATTCCTGGGACACTCTATGGCTACACCTTC.

The J gene is TRBJ2-7, the V gene TRBV9; 7 positions agree with TRBD2. J was trimmed by 0 bases and V by 0 bases; bases with no gene match: 6. CDR1 SGDLS and CDR2 YYNGEE come from the germline V gene. This CDR3 has 16 residues. The DNA of the CDR3 is TGTGCCAGCAGCGTAGAGGCTAGCGGCAGCTCCTACGAGCAGTACTTC. This codes for CASSVEASGSSYEQYF.

CDR3 bases: TGTGCCAGCAGTGAATGGGTCGGGAGTCGGGGAGAGACCCAGTACTTC. This sequence encodes CASSEWVGSRGETQYF. The rearrangement links TRBV6-1 to TRBJ2-5; maybe TRBD2 (6 bases). V lost 2 bases to trimming and J lost 4 bases, with 17 bases between them. This CDR3 is built from 16 residues. CDR1 MNHNS and CDR2 SASEGT come from the germline V gene.

This CDR3 reads CASSASLGQVNTEAFF. The CDR3 nucleotides are TGCGCCAGCAGCGCATCCCTCGGACAGGTCAACACTGAAGCTTTCTTT. This chain links TRBV5-1 with TRBJ1-1; 7 bases fit TRBD1. V trimming: 4 bases; J trimming: 2 bases; junction bases outside the gene matches: 11. The germline CDR1 and CDR2 sequences are SGHRS and YFSETQ. The CDR3 is 16 residues long. The entire variable domain, with the rest obtained from reference TRBV5-1 and TRBJ1-1, is as follows: KAGVTQTPRYLIKTRGQQVTLSCSPISGHRSVSWYQQTPGQGLQFLFEYFSETQRNKGNFPGRFSGRQFSNSRSEMNVSTLELGDSALYLCASSASLGQVNTEAFFGQGTRLTVV.

A few counts support this clone. This sequence joins TRBV28 and TRBJ2-7; TRBD1 agrees at 7 bases. CDR3 length: 14 amino acids. Trimming removed 5 bases from V and 5 bases from J; junction bases left unmatched: 9. Germline V CDR1 and CDR2: MDHEN, SYDVKM. CDR3 sequence: CASSTYRGKDEQYF. CDR3 bases: TGTGCCAGCAGTACGTACAGGGGTAAGGACGAGCAGTACTTC.

The gene calls are TRBV5-1 and TRBJ1-2; D is uncertain. Deletions cut 0 bases from V and 2 bases from J, with 8 bases between. The CDR3 length is 14 residues. Germline lookup yields CDR1 SGHRS and CDR2 YFSETQ. CDR3 protein: CASSLEARNYGYTF. The CDR3 DNA is TGCGCCAGCAGCTTGGAGGCCAGGAACTATGGCTACACCTTC.

The rearrangement uses TRBV4-2 and TRBJ1-5; tentatively, D is TRBD1 (5 bases). This CDR3 has 17 amino acids. Trimming removed 0 bases from V and 0 bases from J, with 12 bases in between. CDR1 is LGHNA and CDR2 is YNFKEQ in the germline V gene. CDR3 amino acids: CASSQDSTAYSNQPQHF. The CDR3 bases are TGTGCCAGCAGCCAAGACTCGACAGCTTATAGCAATCAGCCCCAGCATTTT.

The V gene is TRBV11-2, the J gene TRBJ2-5, with TRBD1 as a possible D gene (6 bases). CDR3 length: 15 residues. The V gene lost 3 bases and the J gene lost 2 bases, with 13 bases spanning the gap. In germline, CDR1 is SGHAT, CDR2 FQNNGV. Written as DNA, the CDR3 is TGTGCCAGCAGCTTTTACGGGACACCTCAAGAGACCCAGTACTTC. Amino acid sequence: CASSFYGTPQETQYF.

The rearrangement uses TRBV15 and TRBJ2-4; D is uncertain. This CDR3 spans 16 amino acids. The germline CDR1 and CDR2 sequences are LNHNV and YYDKDF (reference sequence). Deletions cut 3 bases from V and 0 bases from J, with 12 bases between. Written as DNA, the CDR3 is TGTGCCACCAGCAGCCAACAGTTACTAGCCAAAAACATTCAGTACTTC. Encoded protein: CATSSQQLLAKNIQYF.